Below, 2 T cell receptor beta chains from the same sample are listed, as sequenced in a study of Ad26.COV2.S vaccination and SARS-CoV-2 variants. The assay was immunoSEQ multiplex PCR, and TCRdb's table has in-frame clones only and misses some. The sample records a few hundred thousand clones, roughly 90% being singletons. Specified treatment: around 19 received Ad26.COV2.S at low or high dose, single or two shots; 5 received placebo; per-sample allocation not given. Samples were taken on day 63 after the first vaccine or placebo injection. The source material was peripheral blood, sampled in a trial of Ad26.COV2.S vaccine versus placebo. The source of these receptors is a person between 18 and 60 years old who received the Ad26.COV2.S COVID-19 vaccine or a placebo.

This clone was detected once. This sequence joins TRBV6-5 and TRBJ2-5; TRBD1 agrees at 8 bases. The V gene end was trimmed by 9 bases and the J gene end by 2 bases; junction bases not matched to a gene: 11. The CDR3 has 15 amino acids. Germline CDR1 MNHEY, CDR2 SVGAGI. CDR3 sequence reads: CASIIDRGPQETQYF. In nucleotides, the CDR3 is TGTGCCAGTATTATTGACAGGGGACCACAAGAGACCCAGTACTTC.

The chain links TRBV29-1 to TRBJ2-1; 10 bases map to TRBD2. The CDR3 runs 14 residues. With 3 bases clipped from V and 8 bases from J, the junction kept 7 bases outside the gene matches. Per the germline V gene, CDR1 is SQVTM and CDR2 is ANQGSEA. Here the CDR3 DNA reads TGCAGCGTTGAGAAGCGGGGGGGCCGATATGAGCAGTTCTTC. Encoded protein: CSVEKRGGRYEQFF.